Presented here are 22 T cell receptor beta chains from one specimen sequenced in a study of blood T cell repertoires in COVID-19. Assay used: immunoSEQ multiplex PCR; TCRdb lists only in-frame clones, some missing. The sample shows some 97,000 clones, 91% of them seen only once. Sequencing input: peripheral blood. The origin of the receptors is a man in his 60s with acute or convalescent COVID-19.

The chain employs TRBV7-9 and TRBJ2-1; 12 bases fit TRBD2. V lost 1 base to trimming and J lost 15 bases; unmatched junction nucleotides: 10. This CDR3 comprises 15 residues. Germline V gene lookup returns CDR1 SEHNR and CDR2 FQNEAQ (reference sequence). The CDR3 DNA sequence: TGTGCCAGCAGCTTAGGGGAGACTAGCGGGAGTCTACGGTTCTTC. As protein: CASSLGETSGSLRFF.

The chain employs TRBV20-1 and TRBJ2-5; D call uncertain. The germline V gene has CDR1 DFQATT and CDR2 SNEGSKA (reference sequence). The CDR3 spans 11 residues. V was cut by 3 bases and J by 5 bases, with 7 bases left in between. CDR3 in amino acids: CSASASETQYF. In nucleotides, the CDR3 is TGCAGTGCTAGTGCGTCCGAGACCCAGTACTTC.

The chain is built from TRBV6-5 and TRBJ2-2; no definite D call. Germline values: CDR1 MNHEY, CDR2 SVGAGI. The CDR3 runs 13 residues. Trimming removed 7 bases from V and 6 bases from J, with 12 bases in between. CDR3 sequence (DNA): TGTGCCAGCAACAAAGGCGGTGCCGGGGAGCTGTTTTTT. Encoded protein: CASNKGGAGELFF.

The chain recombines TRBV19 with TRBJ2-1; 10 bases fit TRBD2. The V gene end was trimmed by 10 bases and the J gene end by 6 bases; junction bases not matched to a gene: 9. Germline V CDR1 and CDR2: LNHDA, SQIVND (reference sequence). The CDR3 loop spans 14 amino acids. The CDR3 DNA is TGTGCCACTAGGCCCCTAGCGGGAGTCAATGAGCAGTTCTTC. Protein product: CATRPLAGVNEQFF.

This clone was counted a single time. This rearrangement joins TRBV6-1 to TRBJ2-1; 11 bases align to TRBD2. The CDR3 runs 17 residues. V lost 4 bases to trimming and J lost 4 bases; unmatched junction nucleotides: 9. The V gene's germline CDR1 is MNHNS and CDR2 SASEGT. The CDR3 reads CASSALAGGGFYNEQFF. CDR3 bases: TGTGCCAGCAGTGCCTTAGCGGGAGGGGGGTTTTACAATGAGCAGTTCTTC.

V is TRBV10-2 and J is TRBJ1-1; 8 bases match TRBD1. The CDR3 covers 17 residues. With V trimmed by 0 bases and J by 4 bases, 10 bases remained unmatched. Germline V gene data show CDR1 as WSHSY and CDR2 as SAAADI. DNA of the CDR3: TGCGCCAGCAGTGAGTCGGCTGCGACAGGGGACGGCACTGAAGCTTTCTTT. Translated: CASSESAATGDGTEAFF.

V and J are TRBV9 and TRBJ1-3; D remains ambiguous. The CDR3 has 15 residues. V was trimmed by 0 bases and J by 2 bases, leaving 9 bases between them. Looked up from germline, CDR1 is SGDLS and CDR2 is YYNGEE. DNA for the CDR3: TGTGCCAGCAGCGTAGGAGGGTTAACTGGAAACACCATATATTTT. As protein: CASSVGGLTGNTIYF. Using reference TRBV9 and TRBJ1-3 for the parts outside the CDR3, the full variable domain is DSGVTQTPKHLITATGQRVTLRCSPRSGDLSVYWYQQSLDQGLQFLIQYYNGEERAKGNILERFSAQQFPDLHSELNLSSLELGDSALYFCASSVGGLTGNTIYFGEGSWLTVV.

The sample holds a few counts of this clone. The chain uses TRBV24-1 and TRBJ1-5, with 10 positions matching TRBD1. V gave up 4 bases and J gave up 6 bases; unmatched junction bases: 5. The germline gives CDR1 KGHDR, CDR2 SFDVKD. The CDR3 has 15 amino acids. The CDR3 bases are TGTGCCACCAGTGAGGGACAGGGGTTGGGTCAGCCCCAGCATTTT. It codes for CATSEGQGLGQPQHF.

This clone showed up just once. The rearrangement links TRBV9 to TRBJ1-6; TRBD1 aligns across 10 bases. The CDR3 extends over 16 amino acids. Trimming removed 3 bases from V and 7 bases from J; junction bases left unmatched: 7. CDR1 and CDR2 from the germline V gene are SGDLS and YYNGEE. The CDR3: CASSAGDRGGNSPLHF. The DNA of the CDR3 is TGTGCCAGCAGCGCAGGGGACAGGGGAGGAAATTCACCCCTCCACTTT.

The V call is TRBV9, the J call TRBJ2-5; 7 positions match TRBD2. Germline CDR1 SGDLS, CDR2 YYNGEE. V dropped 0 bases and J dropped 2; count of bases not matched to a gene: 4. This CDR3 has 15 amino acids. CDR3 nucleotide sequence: TGTGCCAGCAGCGTAGGTGACGGGAGGCAAGAGACCCAGTACTTC. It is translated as CASSVGDGRQETQYF.

CDR3 DNA sequence: TGTGCCAGCCGCCGAGCCGTGAACACCGGGGAGCTGTTTTTT. Protein sequence: CASRRAVNTGELFF. The chain has TRBV6-5 and TRBJ2-2, with D uncertain. V gave up 8 bases and J gave up 1 base, with 11 bases separating them. This CDR3 contains 14 residues. From germline, CDR1 is MNHEY and CDR2 SVGAGI.

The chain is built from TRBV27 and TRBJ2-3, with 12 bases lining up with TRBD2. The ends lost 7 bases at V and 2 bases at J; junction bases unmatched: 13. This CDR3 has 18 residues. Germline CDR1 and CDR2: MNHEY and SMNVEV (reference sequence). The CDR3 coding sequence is TGTGCCAGCACCTCTAGCGGGAGGGCCGGATTTCTCACAGATACGCAGTATTTT. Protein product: CASTSSGRAGFLTDTQYF.

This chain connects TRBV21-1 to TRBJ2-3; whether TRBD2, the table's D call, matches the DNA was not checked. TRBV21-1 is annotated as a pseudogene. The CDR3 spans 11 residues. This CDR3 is CASSARDTQYF. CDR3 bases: TGTGCCAGCAGCGCGAGGGATACGCAGTATTTT.

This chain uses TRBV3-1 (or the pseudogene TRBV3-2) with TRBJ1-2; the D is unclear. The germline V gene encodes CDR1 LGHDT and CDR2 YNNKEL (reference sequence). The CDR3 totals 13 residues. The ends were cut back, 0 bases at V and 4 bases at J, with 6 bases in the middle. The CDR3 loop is CASSQDPSYGYTF. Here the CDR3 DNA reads TGTGCCAGCAGCCAAGATCCGAGCTATGGCTACACCTTC.

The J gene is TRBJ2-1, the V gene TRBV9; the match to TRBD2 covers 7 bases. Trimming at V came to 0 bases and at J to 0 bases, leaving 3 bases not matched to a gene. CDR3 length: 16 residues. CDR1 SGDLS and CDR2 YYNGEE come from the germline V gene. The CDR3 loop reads CASSVAGGSSYNEQFF. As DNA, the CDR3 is TGTGCCAGCAGCGTAGCTGGCGGGAGCTCCTACAATGAGCAGTTCTTC.

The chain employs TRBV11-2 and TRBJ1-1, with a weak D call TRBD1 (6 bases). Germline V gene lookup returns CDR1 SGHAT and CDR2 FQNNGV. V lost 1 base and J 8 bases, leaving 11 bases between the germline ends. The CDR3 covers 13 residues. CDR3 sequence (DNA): TGTGCCAGCAGCTTAGCGAGGACAGCGGAAGCTTTCTTT. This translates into CASSLARTAEAFF.

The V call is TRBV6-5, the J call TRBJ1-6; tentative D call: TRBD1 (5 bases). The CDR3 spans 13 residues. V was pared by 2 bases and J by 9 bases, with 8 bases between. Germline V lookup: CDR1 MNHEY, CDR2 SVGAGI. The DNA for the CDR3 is TGTGCCAGCAGTTACGGCAGGGCTTCACCCCTCCACTTT. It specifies CASSYGRASPLHF.

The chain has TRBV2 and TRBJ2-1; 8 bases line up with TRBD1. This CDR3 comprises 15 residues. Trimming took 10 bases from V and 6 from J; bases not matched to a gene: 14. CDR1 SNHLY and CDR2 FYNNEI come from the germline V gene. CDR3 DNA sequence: TGTGCCACCTTATCTCAGGACAGGGTGATCAATGAGCAGTTCTTC. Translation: CATLSQDRVINEQFF.

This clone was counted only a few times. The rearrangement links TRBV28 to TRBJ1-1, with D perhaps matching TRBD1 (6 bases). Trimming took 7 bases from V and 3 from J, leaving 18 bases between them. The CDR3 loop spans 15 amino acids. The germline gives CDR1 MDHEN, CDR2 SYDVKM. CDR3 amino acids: CASTENRAPDTEAFF. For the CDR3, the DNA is TGTGCCAGCACGGAAAACAGGGCCCCGGACACTGAAGCTTTCTTT.

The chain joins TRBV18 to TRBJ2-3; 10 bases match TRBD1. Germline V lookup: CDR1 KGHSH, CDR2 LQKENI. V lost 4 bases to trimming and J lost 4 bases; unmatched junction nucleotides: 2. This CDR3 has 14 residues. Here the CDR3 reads CASSLGTGADTQYF. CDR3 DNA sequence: TGTGCCAGCTCACTGGGGACAGGGGCAGATACGCAGTATTTT. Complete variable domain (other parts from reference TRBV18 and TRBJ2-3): NAGVMQNPRHLVRRRGQEARLRCSPMKGHSHVYWYRQLPEEGLKFMVYLQKENIIDESGMPKERFSAEFPKEGPSILRIQQVVRGDSAAYFCASSLGTGADTQYFGPGTRLTVL.

The CDR3 loop reads CASPAPGEGNTIYF. In DNA, the CDR3 is TGTGCCAGCCCCGCACCAGGGGAGGGAAACACCATATATTTT. The genes are TRBV28 and TRBJ1-3; D possibly corresponds to TRBD1 (6 bases). Germline values: CDR1 MDHEN, CDR2 SYDVKM. Trimming removed 8 bases from V and 4 bases from J, with 15 bases in between. This CDR3 spans 14 amino acids.

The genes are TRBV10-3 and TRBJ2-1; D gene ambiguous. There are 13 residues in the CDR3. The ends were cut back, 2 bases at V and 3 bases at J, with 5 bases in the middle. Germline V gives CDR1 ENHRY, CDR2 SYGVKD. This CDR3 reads CAISELSYNEQFF. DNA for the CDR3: TGTGCCATCAGTGAGCTCAGCTACAATGAGCAGTTCTTC.